These 20 T cell receptor beta chains came from one sample sequenced in a study of blood T cell repertoires in COVID-19. Repertoires were generated with immunoSEQ multiplex PCR, while TCRdb's copy carries only in-frame clones and drops some. Of about 75,000 clones listed, about 88% were seen once; the top ten hold around a tenth. The material sequenced was peripheral blood. These receptors were obtained from a human donor in a cohort sampled during active COVID-19.

The rearrangement uses TRBV5-6 and TRBJ2-2; 7 bases line up with TRBD1. V shed 6 bases and J 6 bases; nucleotides not matched to a gene: 5. CDR1 is SGHDT and CDR2 is YYEEEE in the germline V gene. The CDR3 extends over 13 amino acids. CDR3 DNA: TGTGCCAGCAAACAGGGGCCCTCCGGGGAGCTGTTTTTT. Protein: CASKQGPSGELFF.

V usage is TRBV5-5 and J usage is TRBJ2-7, with TRBD2 identical over 8 bases. The germline CDR1 and CDR2 sequences are SGHKS and YYEKEE (reference sequence). Trimming took 4 bases from V and 4 from J; bases not matched to a gene: 10. The CDR3 sequence is 15 residues long. The CDR3 nucleotides read TGTGCCAGCAGCATCTGGAGCGGGAGTAATTACGAGCAGTACTTC. Amino acids: CASSIWSGSNYEQYF.

The genes are TRBV11-2 and TRBJ2-3; TRBD1 matches at 8 bases. CDR1 SGHAT and CDR2 FQNNGV come from the germline V gene. The V segment lost 5 bases and the J segment 2 bases; nucleotides outside the gene matches: 15. CDR3 length: 18 amino acids. The CDR3 is CASSPSRGLGLATDTQYF. The CDR3 coding sequence is TGTGCCAGCAGCCCGAGCAGGGGGCTGGGACTGGCCACAGATACGCAGTATTTT.

The genes are TRBV29-1 and TRBJ1-1, with D hard to call. V dropped 6 bases and J dropped 2 bases, with 19 bases sitting between them. This CDR3 comprises 15 residues. Germline CDR1 and CDR2: SQVTM and ANQGSEA. The CDR3: CSVVTRNFLNTEAFF. As DNA, the CDR3 is TGCAGCGTGGTCACTCGCAATTTTTTAAACACTGAAGCTTTCTTT.

CDR3 bases: TGTGCCGCCTTAGGACAGGGAGGGTTTTCTTACACTGAAGCTTTCTTT. Amino acids: CAALGQGGFSYTEAFF. This chain connects TRBV10-3 to TRBJ1-1; 8 bases align to TRBD1. From germline, CDR1 is ENHRY and CDR2 SYGVKD. The CDR3 covers 16 residues. The ends lost 11 bases at V and 3 bases at J; junction bases unmatched: 17.

The chain employs TRBV7-2 and TRBJ1-2; TRBD1 is a possible D gene (5 bases). Germline V gives CDR1 SGHTA, CDR2 FQGNSA. The CDR3 sequence is 14 residues long. The ends were cut back, 1 base at V and 3 bases at J, with 9 bases in the middle. The CDR3 DNA sequence: TGTGCCAGCAGCTTAGTTATGACAGACTATGGCTACACCTTC. This gives the protein CASSLVMTDYGYTF. Full variable domain (rest looked up from reference TRBV7-2 and TRBJ1-2): GAGVSQSPSNKVTEKGKDVELRCDPISGHTALYWYRQSLGQGLEFLIYFQGNSAPDKSGLPSDRFSAERTGGSVSTLTIQRTQQEDSAVYLCASSLVMTDYGYTFGSGTRLTVV.

V and J are TRBV7-2 and TRBJ2-3; TRBD1 agrees at 7 bases. The CDR3 contains 16 residues. Germline CDR1 is SGHTA and CDR2 is FQGNSA. V dropped 0 bases and J dropped 0; count of bases not matched to a gene: 3. Here the CDR3 reads CASSLAGTASTDTQYF. The CDR3 coding sequence is TGTGCCAGCAGCTTAGCCGGGACAGCTAGCACAGATACGCAGTATTTT.

The V gene is TRBV4-2, the J gene TRBJ2-7; 8 nucleotides match TRBD1. V lost 1 base to trimming and J lost 4 bases; unmatched junction nucleotides: 6. CDR3 length: 15 residues. The V gene's germline CDR1 is LGHNA and CDR2 YNFKEQ. CDR3 protein: CASSQGPGTGYEQYF. DNA for the CDR3: TGTGCCAGCAGCCAAGGCCCAGGGACAGGTTACGAGCAGTACTTC.

The chain combines TRBV5-4 with TRBJ1-6; unclear D gene. CDR3 length equals 13 residues. Germline-derived CDR1 and CDR2 are SGHNT and YYREEE (reference sequence). The V gene lost 2 bases and the J gene lost 7 bases, with 7 bases spanning the gap. This CDR3 reads CASSLSSNSPLHF. The CDR3, as DNA: TGTGCCAGCAGCTTAAGCTCAAATTCACCCCTCCACTTT. Full variable domain (rest looked up from reference TRBV5-4 and TRBJ1-6): ETGVTQSPTHLIKTRGQQVTLRCSSQSGHNTVSWYQQALGQGPQFIFQYYREEENGRGNFPPRFSGLQFPNYSSELNVNALELDDSALYLCASSLSSNSPLHFGNGTRLTVT.

The V call is TRBV18, the J call TRBJ2-7, with 8 nucleotides matching TRBD1. The CDR3 sequence is 14 residues long. V lost 5 bases, J lost 5 bases, and 8 bases stayed unmatched. Looked up from germline, CDR1 is KGHSH and CDR2 is LQKENI. CDR3 sequence (DNA): TGTGCCAGCTCATCCGACAGGGGTGTGGACGAGCAGTACTTC. This codes for CASSSDRGVDEQYF.

This clone has only one observation. The chain uses TRBV29-1 and TRBJ2-1; 8 bases agree with TRBD2. Germline V gene data show CDR1 as SQVTM and CDR2 as ANQGSEA. The CDR3 covers 13 residues. V shed 4 bases and J 4 bases; nucleotides not matched to a gene: 3. Written as DNA, the CDR3 is TGCAGCGTTGTGGCGGGGGGTTACAATGAGCAGTTCTTC. It translates to CSVVAGGYNEQFF.

This clone was picked up one time. The rearrangement joins TRBV18 to TRBJ1-5; 10 bases are a match to TRBD1. Germline CDR1 and CDR2: KGHSH and LQKENI. This CDR3 has 17 residues. V dropped 3 bases and J dropped 0; count of bases not matched to a gene: 5. CDR3 in amino acids: CASSPGQGIHSNQPQHF. The CDR3 bases are TGTGCCAGCTCACCGGGACAGGGGATCCATAGCAATCAGCCCCAGCATTTT.

In this sample, this clone turned up once. V usage is TRBV5-6 and J usage is TRBJ2-3; 7 bases are shared with TRBD2. The CDR3 has 15 amino acids. V gave up 4 bases and J gave up 3 bases; unmatched junction bases: 8. From germline, CDR1 is SGHDT and CDR2 YYEEEE. This CDR3 is CASSRTSSGTDTQYF. The CDR3 DNA reads as TGTGCCAGCAGCCGCACCTCTAGCGGAACAGATACGCAGTATTTT.

The rearrangement links TRBV5-4 to TRBJ2-7; D is possibly TRBD2 (6 bases). Germline CDR1 SGHNT, CDR2 YYREEE (reference sequence). With 5 bases removed from V and 3 bases from J, the gap between germline ends came to 12 bases. The CDR3 has 13 amino acids. This CDR3 reads CASSRDWGYEQYF. CDR3 nucleotides: TGTGCCAGCAGTCGGGACTGGGGCTACGAGCAGTACTTC. Full variable domain (outside the CDR3, taken from reference TRBV5-4 and TRBJ2-7): ETGVTQSPTHLIKTRGQQVTLRCSSQSGHNTVSWYQQALGQGPQFIFQYYREEENGRGNFPPRFSGLQFPNYSSELNVNALELDDSALYLCASSRDWGYEQYFGPGTRLTVT.

This clone was observed a single time. The chain joins TRBV3-1 (or the pseudogene TRBV3-2) to TRBJ1-1; no clear D gene. With 11 bases removed from V and 0 bases from J, the gap between germline ends came to 13 bases. CDR1 LGHDT and CDR2 YNNKEL come from the germline V gene (reference sequence). This CDR3 spans 13 amino acids. CDR3 sequence reads: CAASLRVNTEAFF. The CDR3 DNA is TGTGCCGCCAGTTTACGGGTGAACACTGAAGCTTTCTTT.

This chain connects TRBV19 to TRBJ2-5; 8 bases agree with TRBD2. The CDR3 has 15 amino acids. J gave up 1 base and V 4 bases, and 5 bases lay outside the gene matches. Per germline, CDR1 LNHDA and CDR2 SQIVND (reference sequence). The chain's CDR3 is CASSTGGGTQETQYF. The CDR3 DNA is TGTGCCAGTAGTACCGGGGGGGGGACCCAAGAGACCCAGTACTTC.

This clone was observed a single time. V gene TRBV5-6 combines with J gene TRBJ1-5; D remains unclear. The germline V gene encodes CDR1 SGHDT and CDR2 YYEEEE. This CDR3 is 16 amino acids long. V shed 6 bases and J shed 3 bases, with 19 bases lying between them. The CDR3 DNA reads as TGTGCCAGCAAGTTGAGGGCCGAGGGTACCAATCAGCCCCAGCATTTT. It yields the protein CASKLRAEGTNQPQHF.

The genes are TRBV10-3 and TRBJ2-3, with 10 bases matching TRBD2. The CDR3 contains 16 residues. V gave up 8 bases and J gave up 2 bases; unmatched junction bases: 10. Germline assignment: CDR1 ENHRY and CDR2 SYGVKD. The CDR3 loop is CAIRSGGHPYTDTQYF. CDR3 coding DNA: TGTGCCATCCGTAGCGGGGGGCACCCTTACACAGATACGCAGTATTTT.

This clone was observed once. The V call is TRBV2, the J call TRBJ1-1; no definite D call. V lost 10 bases and J lost 0, with 12 bases in between. Germline lookup yields CDR1 SNHLY and CDR2 FYNNEI. The CDR3 contains 13 residues. CDR3 sequence: CATNSFLNTEAFF. CDR3 coding DNA: TGTGCCACCAACAGTTTTTTGAACACTGAAGCTTTCTTT.

This clone was counted once. The V call is TRBV14, the J call TRBJ1-1; the D gene is possibly TRBD1 (5 bases). CDR1 and CDR2 from the germline V gene are SGHDN and FVKESK. Trimming stripped 4 bases from V and 2 bases from J, with 8 bases between. The CDR3 length is 13 residues. CDR3: CASSRGGNTEAFF. The CDR3 coding sequence is TGTGCCAGCAGCCGGGGGGGAAACACTGAAGCTTTCTTT.